This T cell receptor beta chain was identified during a study of blood T cell repertoires in COVID-19. On the study more broadly: Samples representing acute and convalescent COVID-19 were sourced from the United States, Italy and Spain. T cells, B-cell-depleted T cells, or PBMCs provided the cDNA or gDNA that served as material.

The CDR3 covers 14 residues. V gave up 7 bases and J gave up 6 bases, with 18 bases separating them. Per germline, CDR1 SEHNR and CDR2 FQNEAQ (reference sequence). Original data processing: Quantification of nucleated cells was approximated via reference gene primer amplification. This table comes from immunoSEQ multiplex PCR, and its TCRdb copy is limited to in-frame clones, with some not included. That table furnishes V, J and clone size, whereas the DNA furnished D and trimming. This table has 300,000 to 350,000 clones, approximately 86% appearing once. This sequence was found in a man younger than 35 with active or convalescent COVID-19. Material for sequencing was peripheral blood. This rearrangement joins TRBV7-9 to TRBJ1-1, with D tentatively TRBD1 (6 bases). The CDR3 DNA follows: TGTGCCAGCATCCCATTCCCCTCAGGGGCTGAAGCTTTCTTT. Translating it yields CASIPFPSGAEAFF. Full variable domain (outside the CDR3, taken from reference TRBV7-9 and TRBJ1-1): DTGVSQNPRHKITKRGQNVTFRCDPISEHNRLYWYRQTLGQGPEFLTYFQNEAQLEKSRLLSDRFSAERPKGSFSTLEIQRTEQGDSAMYLCASIPFPSGAEAFFGQGTRLTVV.